Each of the 6 T cell receptor beta chains below was sequenced from the same sample in a study of blood T cell repertoires in COVID-19. TCRdb's table, derived via immunoSEQ multiplex PCR, lists solely in-frame clones and lacks some. The sample yields approximately 150,000 clones, around 80% seen once. The specimen was PBMCs or T cells enriched from blood (not recorded which). These TCRs come from a man between 50 and 59 years old who had recovered from COVID-19.

The rearrangement uses TRBV5-4 and TRBJ1-2, with D maybe TRBD1 (6 bases). The length of the CDR3 is 14 residues. The V end lost 4 bases, the J end lost 2 bases, and 12 bases lay between the germline ends. Per the germline V gene, CDR1 is SGHNT and CDR2 is YYREEE (reference sequence). CDR3 amino acids: CASSRNTGNYGYTF. DNA for the CDR3: TGTGCCAGCAGCCGAAACACAGGGAACTATGGCTACACCTTC.

This chain joins TRBV6-6 and TRBJ2-3; 8 nucleotides align to TRBD1. The junction had 12 bases not matched to a gene; V was cut back by 5 bases and J by 2 bases. The germline V gene encodes CDR1 MNHNY and CDR2 SVGAGI (reference sequence). The CDR3 is 17 amino acids. CDR3 bases: TGTGCCAGCAGTCCCTTAGGCGACAGGGGAAACACAGATACGCAGTATTTT. Translation: CASSPLGDRGNTDTQYF.

The chain is built from TRBV5-1 and TRBJ2-1, with a weak D call TRBD1 (7 bases). CDR3 length: 15 residues. CDR1 and CDR2 (germline): SGHRS, YFSETQ. V lost 3 bases and J lost 3, with 13 bases in between. CDR3 in DNA: TGCGCCAGCAGCTCCAGACAGGGAGGCTACAATGAGCAGTTCTTC. It encodes CASSSRQGGYNEQFF.

This CDR3 reads CAWSVSRQSYGYTF. The CDR3, as DNA: TGTGCCTGGAGTGTATCCAGGCAGAGCTATGGCTACACCTTC. The genes are TRBV30 and TRBJ1-2; no clear D. This CDR3 contains 14 residues. Trimming removed 0 bases at V and 4 bases at J, with 12 bases between. Per germline, CDR1 GTSNPN and CDR2 SVGIG (reference sequence).

The chain recombines TRBV5-1 with TRBJ2-7; D gene ambiguous. The CDR3 extends over 13 amino acids. Deletions cut 0 bases from V and 6 bases from J, with 10 bases between. Germline loops: CDR1 SGHRS, CDR2 YFSETQ. In DNA form, the CDR3 reads TGCGCCAGCAGCTTGGCCCAGTTATCCGAGCAGTACTTC. This encodes CASSLAQLSEQYF. Drawing the rest from reference TRBV5-1 and TRBJ2-7, the complete variable domain is KAGVTQTPRYLIKTRGQQVTLSCSPISGHRSVSWYQQTPGQGLQFLFEYFSETQRNKGNFPGRFSGRQFSNSRSEMNVSTLELGDSALYLCASSLAQLSEQYFGPGTRLTVT.

This clone showed up just a few times. The V and J genes are TRBV19 and TRBJ1-2; 8 nucleotides match TRBD1. The CDR3 has 17 amino acids. V dropped 3 bases and J dropped 7; count of bases not matched to a gene: 16. Germline assignment: CDR1 LNHDA and CDR2 SQIVND (reference sequence). The DNA of the CDR3 is TGTGCCAGTAGTATCCCTTCTGGGACAGGAGTTTATGTTGGCTACACCTTC. This codes for CASSIPSGTGVYVGYTF.